The clone carrying this T cell receptor (beta chain) was counted only a few times. These data belong to a study of T-cell reconstitution after alpha-beta-depleted transplantation in children. Preparation of the TCRbeta library was carried out with unique molecular identifiers. TCRdb passed the PCR reads through MiXCR, listing each CDR3 protein once. The sample lists about 410,000 distinct CDR3 sequences; roughly 22% were seen once. The CDR3 runs to 14 residues. Trimming cost V 3 bases and J 2 bases, with 10 bases left between them. Per germline, CDR1 KGHDR and CDR2 SFDVKD. This TCR was sampled from a human donor who donated a stem cell graft to a child with acute myeloid leukemia. V gene TRBV24-1 combines with J gene TRBJ2-7, with D uncertain. Sequencing was performed on PBMCs from the stem cell graft donor, taken from the stem cell graft. The CDR3 DNA follows: TGTGCCACCAGTGATCCGACCGCCCCCTACGAGCAGTACTTC. Translated, it gives CATSDPTAPYEQYF.